Listed here are 9 T cell receptor beta chains from one sample, sequenced in a study of tumor-infiltrating lymphocytes in oesophageal squamous cell carcinoma. MiXCR, applied by TCRdb to the PCR reads, yields one record per CDR3 protein. The sample consists of more than 15,000 distinct CDR3 sequences, about two fifths of them appearing once. Sequences were obtained from esophageal tumor tissue. The origin of the receptors is a male donor with esophageal squamous cell carcinoma.

As regards this clonotype: A read error may produce the germline difference seen at one junction end. Written as DNA, the CDR3 is TGTGCTAGCAGCCAAGGGGGGGGACTAGCGGGGACCGCCCAGTACTTC. Translated: CASSQGGGLAGTAQYF. The rearrangement uses TRBV7-6 and TRBJ1-1; TRBD2 aligns across 13 bases. The DNA end is a closer match to TRBJ2-5, so the J assignment may be wrong. The CDR3 is made up of 16 amino acids. Germline V gives CDR1 SGHVS, CDR2 FNYEAQ.

This chain links TRBV7-2 with TRBJ2-1; 9 nucleotides align to TRBD1. The germline gives CDR1 SGHTA, CDR2 FQGNSA. V trimming: 5 bases; J trimming: 10 bases; junction bases outside the gene matches: 12. The CDR3 sequence is 15 residues long. As DNA, the CDR3 is TGTGCCAGCAGCCCCGACAGGGGGAGGTCCTACGAGCAGTTCTTC. Protein: CASSPDRGRSYEQFF.

The rearrangement uses TRBV7-2 and TRBJ2-1; TRBD2 matches 11 bases. Losses at the gene ends were 0 bases for V and 10 bases for J; bases not matched to a gene: 11. Germline values: CDR1 SGHTA, CDR2 FQGNSA. This CDR3 is 17 amino acids long. The CDR3, as DNA: TGTGCCAGCAGCTTAGCCCTAGCGGGAGGCCCCTTAGGAGAGCAGTTCTTC. This codes for CASSLALAGGPLGEQFF.

This clonotype was counted at least ten times. This chain uses TRBV6-1 with TRBJ2-7; D could derive from TRBD1 or TRBD2 (5 bases each). Deletions cut 6 bases from V and 2 bases from J, with 17 bases between. This CDR3 spans 15 amino acids. Germline V gene sequence: CDR1 MNHNS, CDR2 SASEGT. The CDR3 reads CASSQRGDLPYEQYF. CDR3 DNA sequence: TGTGCCAGCAGCCAGAGAGGGGACCTACCCTACGAGCAGTACTTC.

The rearrangement links TRBV7-2 to TRBJ2-1; the D gene is possibly TRBD2 (6 bases). The J call may not be correct, given that the DNA end is closer to TRBJ2-7. This CDR3 is built from 12 residues. The germline gives CDR1 SGHTA, CDR2 FQGNSA. The CDR3 here is CASRAGTEEQYF. The CDR3 DNA sequence: TGTGCCAGCAGGGCAGGGACTGAGGAGCAGTACTTC.

This clonotype has just a few counts. The chain uses TRBV7-6 and TRBJ2-1, with D possibly matching TRBD2 (5 bases). Trimming shortened V by 2 bases and J by 0 bases, and 17 bases separated the two germline ends. The CDR3 runs 18 residues. Germline loops: CDR1 SGHVS, CDR2 FNYEAQ. The CDR3 reads CASSLTRVAGSSYNEQFF. The CDR3 DNA follows: TGTGCCAGCAGCTTAACCCGGGTGGCTGGGAGCTCCTACAATGAGCAGTTCTTC.

This clonotype occurred a few times. This CDR3 is missing its conserved last phenylalanine or tryptophan, likely due to a read error. The DNA is omitted, as the CDR3 cannot be located on it reliably, and the CDR3 follows TCRdb's listing. V gene TRBV7-6 combines with J gene TRBJ2-7; no check of the table's D call, TRBD2, against the DNA was made. The CDR3 totals 17 residues, both ends included. Germline assignment: CDR1 SGHVS and CDR2 FNYEAQ. CDR3 loop: CASSLGGGDGDGYTFGS.

This chain uses TRBV7-2 with TRBJ2-7, with D perhaps being TRBD1 or TRBD2 (5 bases each). The better agreement between TRBJ2-1 and the DNA end casts doubt on the J call. Germline assignment: CDR1 SGHTA and CDR2 FQGNSA. There are 14 residues in the CDR3. The CDR3 nucleotides read TGTGCCAGCAGCTTCCGGGACCAAAACGATGAGCAGTTCTTC. Encoded protein: CASSFRDQNDEQFF.

The rearrangement joins TRBV7-2 to TRBJ2-7; tentatively, D is TRBD1 (7 bases). The closer fit of TRBJ2-5 to the DNA end suggests the J call may be wrong. Looked up from germline, CDR1 is SGHTA and CDR2 is FQGNSA. CDR3 length equals 14 residues. The DNA of the CDR3 is TGTGCCAGCAGCTTACAGGGGGGTGGAGAGACCCAGTACTTC. Translated: CASSLQGGGETQYF.